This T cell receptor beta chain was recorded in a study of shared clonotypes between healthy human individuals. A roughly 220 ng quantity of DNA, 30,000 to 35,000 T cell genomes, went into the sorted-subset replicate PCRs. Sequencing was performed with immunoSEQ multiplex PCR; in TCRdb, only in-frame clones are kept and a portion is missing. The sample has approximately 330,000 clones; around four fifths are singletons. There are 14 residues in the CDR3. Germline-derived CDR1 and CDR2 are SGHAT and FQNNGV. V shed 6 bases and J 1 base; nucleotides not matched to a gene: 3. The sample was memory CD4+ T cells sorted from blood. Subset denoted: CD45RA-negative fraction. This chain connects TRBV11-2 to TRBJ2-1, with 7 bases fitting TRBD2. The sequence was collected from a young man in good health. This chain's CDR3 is CASSGGSSYNEQFF. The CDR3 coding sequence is TGTGCCAGCAGTGGCGGGAGTTCCTACAATGAGCAGTTCTTC.